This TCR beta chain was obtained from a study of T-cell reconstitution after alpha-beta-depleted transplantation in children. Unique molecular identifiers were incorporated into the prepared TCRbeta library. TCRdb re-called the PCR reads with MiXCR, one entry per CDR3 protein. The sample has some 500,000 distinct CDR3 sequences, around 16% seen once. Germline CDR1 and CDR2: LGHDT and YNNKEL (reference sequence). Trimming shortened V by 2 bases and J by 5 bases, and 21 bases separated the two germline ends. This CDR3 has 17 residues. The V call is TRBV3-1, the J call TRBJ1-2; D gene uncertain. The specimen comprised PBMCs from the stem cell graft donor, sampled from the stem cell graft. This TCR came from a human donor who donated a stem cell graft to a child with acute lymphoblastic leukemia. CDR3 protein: CASSQSTSVGSHYGYTF. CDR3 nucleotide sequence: TGTGCCAGCAGCCAATCCACTTCGGTTGGGTCGCATTATGGCTACACCTTC.